There are a few counts of the clone carrying this T cell receptor beta chain. Its matching antigen is unknown. The CDR3 extends over 12 amino acids. The V gene's germline CDR1 is SGHVS and CDR2 FNYEAQ. Between the trimmed V and J ends, which lost 5 bases and 9 bases, there was a span of 8 bases. The source of the sample is a study of T-cell reconstitution after alpha-beta-depleted transplantation in children. Study results and caveats: Where alpha-beta T cells came from about two months after transplant was reportedly several hundred expanded graft clones.

It was with unique molecular identifiers that the TCRbeta library was prepared. MiXCR was run by TCRdb on the PCR reads, yielding one entry per CDR3 protein. The data hold under 400,000 distinct CDR3 sequences, with around 25% observed a single time. The rearrangement uses TRBV7-6 and TRBJ1-6; the D is unclear. Sequenced here: PBMCs, mostly from graft donor cells, sampled 180 days after TCRalphabeta/CD19-depleted stem cell transplant. The sequence came from a male patient between 10 and 17 years old who had a stem cell transplant for acute lymphoblastic leukemia, so the T cells may come from the graft donor. CDR3 nucleotides: TGTGCCAGCAGCCGTCCCGGTTCACCCCTCCACTTT. Amino acid sequence: CASSRPGSPLHF.